The T cell receptor beta chain under discussion was sequenced for a study of blood T cell repertoires in COVID-19 (TCRdb year 2020). In the study overall: Samples covering the acute and convalescent phases of COVID-19 were provided by collaborators in the United States, Italy and Spain. The dataset comprised deeply sampled blood TCRbeta repertoires from subjects exposed to, actively infected with, or recovered from COVID-19. Where available, HLA class I and class II types were obtained from metadata supplied by the sample provider rather than from assay-based typing. The repertoires were released in a freely available public database meant as a resource for research on the immune response to SARS-CoV-2. The samples were drawn from two sources: the first 160 participants of the ongoing ImmuneRACE study, and some 1,300 subjects contributed by 6 global collaborators. The prospective study material was composed of cDNA or gDNA derived from T cells, B-cell-depleted T cells, or PBMCs. Sample metadata almost always included a de-identified subject ID, COVID-19 status, age in years and sex. What the study reported, not specific to this receptor: The amount of clinical and demographic metadata varied by source and participant and was provided uncurated.

Worth noting for this clone: Its binding antigen is unknown. No base-level quality is on record; no much larger clone is a single base apart.

V and J are truncated by 2 bases and 5 bases respectively, leaving an intervening sequence of 12 bases. The CDR3 measures 14 amino acids from cysteine to phenylalanine. Only the CDR3 DNA is retained, 42 bases long and in frame from the first base. CDR1 and CDR2 (MGHRA, YSYEKL) derive from the germline V gene. The collaborating institutions used their own protocols to collect whole blood in K2EDTA tubes. Collaborator samples were shipped for TCRbeta analysis as frozen whole blood, isolated PBMCs, or DNA extracted from either sample type. TCRbeta CDR3 regions were amplified from genomic DNA using the immunoSEQ Assay, a bias-controlled multiplex PCR. The original methods were these. Within the assay, amplification of reference gene primers was used to estimate how many nucleated cells each sample contained. To quantify the absolute abundance of each unique TCRbeta CDR3 rearrangement, sequence reads were collapsed and filtered. Productive Simpson clonality was computed per sample as the square root of Simpson's diversity index over productive rearrangements. As stored in TCRdb, this immuneACCESS dataset retains in-frame rearrangements with V and J assigned. A fraction of the clones does not appear; measured against another copy, unresolved V genes explain less than half of the discrepancy, and the remainder lacks a known reason. V, J and clone size are taken as reported in that table, and D and trimming were inferred from the DNA itself. In this sample the table shows almost 70,000 clones, roughly 79% of which occur a single time. The top ten constitute approximately 17% of the sample.

The sample consisted of peripheral blood. The rearranged segments are TRBV4-1 and TRBJ1-2; TRBD1 could be the D gene, as 6 bases match. The receptor was isolated from a man between 60 and 75 years old with acute or convalescent COVID-19. The CDR3 protein sequence reads: CASSQTGTGYGYTF. The nucleotides read TGCGCCAGCAGCCAAACAGGGACGGGATATGGCTACACCTTC.